These 21 T cell receptor beta chains share one sample of origin, sequenced in a study of blood T cell repertoires in COVID-19. The protocol was immunoSEQ multiplex PCR, while the TCRdb copy is restricted to in-frame clones and leaves out a portion. The repertoire includes about 170,000 clones, about 80% of them detected once, and about 20% sits in the top ten. Sequenced input: PBMCs or T cells enriched from blood (not recorded which). Receptor source: a woman aged 65 to 85 in a cohort exposed to, infected with or recovered from COVID-19 (not recorded which).

The chain joins TRBV5-4 to TRBJ2-3, with D maybe TRBD1 (6 bases). The germline V gene encodes CDR1 SGHNT and CDR2 YYREEE (reference sequence). Trimming left V 4 bases short and J 3 bases short, with 9 bases between. This CDR3 has 13 amino acids. CDR3 bases: TGTGCCAGCAGCCGGGACAATACAGATACGCAGTATTTT. Residues: CASSRDNTDTQYF. Together with reference TRBV5-4 and TRBJ2-3, the CDR3 gives the full variable domain: ETGVTQSPTHLIKTRGQQVTLRCSSQSGHNTVSWYQQALGQGPQFIFQYYREEENGRGNFPPRFSGLQFPNYSSELNVNALELDDSALYLCASSRDNTDTQYFGPGTRLTVL.

CDR3 sequence (DNA): TGTGCCAGCACGAGAGGGAGCGACGCTAGCACAGATACGCAGTATTTT. Translating gives CASTRGSDASTDTQYF. The chain links TRBV5-8 to TRBJ2-3, with D maybe TRBD2 (5 bases). The CDR3 is 16 residues long. Germline assignment: CDR1 SGHTS and CDR2 YDEGEE. V lost 6 bases and J 0 bases, leaving 17 bases between the germline ends.

The chain recombines TRBV7-2 with TRBJ2-1; 7 bases are a match to TRBD1. The ends lost 1 base at V and 8 bases at J; junction bases unmatched: 2. This CDR3 is 13 amino acids long. Germline V gene sequence: CDR1 SGHTA, CDR2 FQGNSA. CDR3 region: CASSLDQGDEQFF. CDR3 nucleotide sequence: TGTGCCAGCAGCTTAGATCAGGGGGATGAGCAGTTCTTC. The full variable domain, in which reference TRBV7-2 and TRBJ2-1 provide the parts outside the CDR3, is GAGVSQSPSNKVTEKGKDVELRCDPISGHTALYWYRQSLGQGLEFLIYFQGNSAPDKSGLPSDRFSAERTGGSVSTLTIQRTQQEDSAVYLCASSLDQGDEQFFGPGTRLTVL.

The V and J genes are TRBV19 and TRBJ2-1; possibly TRBD2 for D (6 bases). The CDR3 runs 13 residues. Between the trimmed V and J ends, which lost 8 bases and 7 bases, there was a span of 15 bases. CDR1 and CDR2 from the germline V gene are LNHDA and SQIVND (reference sequence). CDR3 bases: TGTGCCAGTGCCGGGGGTAGCGGAAATGAGCAGTTCTTC. Translated: CASAGGSGNEQFF.

V and J are TRBV7-9 and TRBJ2-5; TRBD2 aligns across 9 bases. Unmatched junction bases numbered 9, after V lost 3 bases and J lost 7 bases. Per germline, CDR1 SEHNR and CDR2 FQNEAQ (reference sequence). The length of the CDR3 is 15 residues. CDR3 DNA: TGTGCCAGCAGCTTCTGGCGGGAGGGCCATAGGACCCAGTACTTC. It specifies CASSFWREGHRTQYF.

The J gene is TRBJ2-3, the V gene TRBV18; 10 bases fit TRBD2. Germline V gene sequence: CDR1 KGHSH, CDR2 LQKENI. This CDR3 region has 16 residues. The V and J ends lost 1 base and 2 bases, in that order; junction bases with no gene match: 3. The CDR3 loop is CASSPLAGGSTDTQYF. DNA of the CDR3: TGTGCCAGCTCACCACTAGCGGGAGGTTCCACAGATACGCAGTATTTT.

The chain links TRBV2 to TRBJ2-1, with 8 bases lining up with TRBD2. CDR1 and CDR2 from the germline V gene are SNHLY and FYNNEI. V was clipped by 11 bases and J by 2 bases; unmatched bases: 5. CDR3 length: 13 residues. CDR3 loop: CALREGPYNEQFF. For the CDR3, the DNA is TGTGCCTTACGGGAGGGCCCCTACAATGAGCAGTTCTTC.

This chain uses TRBV6-2 or TRBV6-3 with TRBJ1-2; unclear D gene. Germline lookup yields CDR1 MNHEY and CDR2 SVGEGT. Trimming pared 4 bases from V and 7 bases from J, leaving 16 bases between. This CDR3 contains 14 residues. The CDR3 bases are TGTGCCAGCAGTTCCTCCTACGGGTTAAGTGGCTACACCTTC. It yields the protein CASSSSYGLSGYTF.

The V gene is TRBV9, the J gene TRBJ1-1; no definite D call. There are 13 residues in the CDR3. CDR1 is SGDLS and CDR2 is YYNGEE in the germline V gene. V shed 0 bases and J shed 3 bases, with 6 bases lying between them. The CDR3 sequence is CASSVGDDTEAFF. DNA of the CDR3: TGTGCCAGCAGCGTAGGCGATGACACTGAAGCTTTCTTT.

The genes are TRBV24-1 and TRBJ2-1, with 9 bases lining up with TRBD1. The V segment lost 4 bases and the J segment 6 bases; nucleotides outside the gene matches: 15. The CDR3 spans 18 residues. Germline lookup yields CDR1 KGHDR and CDR2 SFDVKD. The CDR3 region is CATSDPRTGTGSGNEQFF. In DNA, the CDR3 is TGTGCCACCAGTGACCCCCGAACCGGGACAGGGAGCGGCAATGAGCAGTTCTTC.

This rearrangement joins TRBV10-3 to TRBJ1-1, with D perhaps matching TRBD1 (5 bases). Germline V gives CDR1 ENHRY, CDR2 SYGVKD. The CDR3 has 15 amino acids. Trimming left V 3 bases short and J 5 bases short, with 16 bases between. In nucleotides, the CDR3 is TGTGCCATCAGTGAACCTCGGGGGATAATAACTGAAGCTTTCTTT. It translates to CAISEPRGIITEAFF.

The rearrangement links TRBV7-9 to TRBJ1-6; D is unresolved. The germline V and J ends were trimmed by 5 bases and 0 bases, with 11 bases remaining between them. This CDR3 is 16 amino acids long. The germline V gene encodes CDR1 SEHNR and CDR2 FQNEAQ (reference sequence). The CDR3 bases are TGTGCCAGCAGCCCCCGGGTCTCCTCCTATAATTCACCCCTCCACTTT. Protein product: CASSPRVSSYNSPLHF.

This sequence joins TRBV19 and TRBJ1-6; 10 nucleotides agree with TRBD1. The V and J ends lost 7 bases and 3 bases, in that order; junction bases with no gene match: 6. Germline CDR1 is LNHDA and CDR2 is SQIVND (reference sequence). The CDR3 consists of 16 residues. CDR3 nucleotide sequence: TGTGCCAGTACCCTGCGGGACAGGGGCTATAATTCACCCCTCCACTTT. Translating it yields CASTLRDRGYNSPLHF.

The V and J genes are TRBV4-1 and TRBJ1-2, with 7 bases aligning to TRBD1. The CDR3 is made up of 16 amino acids. Per the germline V gene, CDR1 is MGHRA and CDR2 is YSYEKL. With V trimmed by 6 bases and J by 4 bases, 14 bases remained unmatched. The CDR3 region is CASSRIPLTGSYGYTF. The CDR3 DNA reads as TGCGCCAGCAGTCGGATCCCCCTGACAGGGTCCTATGGCTACACCTTC.

The CDR3 bases are TGTGCCAGTATCCTCAGGGGGACCAACGAGCAGTACTTC. As protein: CASILRGTNEQYF. The chain links TRBV19 to TRBJ2-7, with TRBD1 identical over 7 bases. CDR3 length: 13 residues. The germline gives CDR1 LNHDA, CDR2 SQIVND (reference sequence). Trimming removed 7 bases from V and 5 bases from J; junction bases left unmatched: 8.

A few counts support this clone. The V call is TRBV5-8, the J call TRBJ2-5, with a tentative D call TRBD2 (5 bases). The germline CDR1 and CDR2 sequences are SGHTS and YDEGEE. CDR3 size: 17 residues. The V gene lost 3 bases and the J gene lost 5 bases, with 23 bases spanning the gap. The CDR3 DNA sequence: TGTGCCAGCAGCTACCCTGGCTCGAGTGGAGGCGGGGAGACCCAGTACTTC. It yields the protein CASSYPGSSGGGETQYF.

V and J are TRBV19 and TRBJ2-2; D uncertain. Germline CDR1 LNHDA, CDR2 SQIVND (reference sequence). V gave up 4 bases and J gave up 2 bases, with 8 bases separating them. This CDR3 is built from 14 residues. The CDR3 here is CASSTTINTGELFF. DNA of the CDR3: TGTGCCAGTAGTACCACAATAAACACCGGGGAGCTGTTTTTT.

This clone is a singleton in its sample. This rearrangement joins TRBV28 to TRBJ1-3; no firm D call. The V end was cut by 6 bases, the J end by 0 bases, with 12 bases between. From germline, CDR1 is MDHEN and CDR2 SYDVKM. The CDR3 covers 15 residues. CDR3 sequence reads: CASRSRVHSGNTIYF. The CDR3 bases are TGTGCCAGCAGAAGCCGGGTCCACTCTGGAAACACCATATATTTT. The whole variable domain, filled in from reference TRBV28 and TRBJ1-3, reads DVKVTQSSRYLVKRTGEKVFLECVQDMDHENMFWYRQDPGLGLRLIYFSYDVKMKEKGDIPEGYSVSREKKERFSLILESASTNQTSMYLCASRSRVHSGNTIYFGEGSWLTVV.

The chain employs TRBV7-8 and TRBJ1-6; 8 nucleotides align to TRBD1. Germline CDR1 is SGHVS and CDR2 is FQNEAQ. V shed 3 bases and J 7 bases; nucleotides not matched to a gene: 11. This CDR3 is built from 17 residues. The CDR3 protein is CASSFYRGDRGNSPLHF. DNA for the CDR3: TGTGCCAGCAGCTTTTACAGGGGGGATCGAGGGAATTCACCCCTCCACTTT. Full variable domain (remainder filled in from reference TRBV7-8 and TRBJ1-6): GAGVSQSPRYKVAKRGQDVALRCDPISGHVSLFWYQQALGQGPEFLTYFQNEAQLDKSGLPSDRFFAERPEGSVSTLKIQRTQQEDSAVYLCASSFYRGDRGNSPLHFGNGTRLTVT.

V and J are TRBV7-2 and TRBJ2-1; 10 bases are a match to TRBD2. J gave up 0 bases and V 2 bases, and 4 bases lay outside the gene matches. The CDR3 extends over 17 amino acids. From germline, CDR1 is SGHTA and CDR2 FQGNSA. In DNA form, the CDR3 reads TGTGCCAGCAGCTTACAACCTAGCGGGAGCTCCTACAATGAGCAGTTCTTC. Protein product: CASSLQPSGSSYNEQFF.

The J gene is TRBJ1-4, the V gene TRBV15, with 9 nucleotides matching TRBD1. The CDR3 consists of 13 residues. Germline assignment: CDR1 LNHNV and CDR2 YYDKDF (reference sequence). V shed 8 bases, J shed 6 bases, and the junction held 4 bases outside the gene matches. CDR3 loop: CATARDRDEKLFF. The CDR3 bases are TGTGCCACCGCCCGGGACAGGGATGAAAAACTGTTTTTT.